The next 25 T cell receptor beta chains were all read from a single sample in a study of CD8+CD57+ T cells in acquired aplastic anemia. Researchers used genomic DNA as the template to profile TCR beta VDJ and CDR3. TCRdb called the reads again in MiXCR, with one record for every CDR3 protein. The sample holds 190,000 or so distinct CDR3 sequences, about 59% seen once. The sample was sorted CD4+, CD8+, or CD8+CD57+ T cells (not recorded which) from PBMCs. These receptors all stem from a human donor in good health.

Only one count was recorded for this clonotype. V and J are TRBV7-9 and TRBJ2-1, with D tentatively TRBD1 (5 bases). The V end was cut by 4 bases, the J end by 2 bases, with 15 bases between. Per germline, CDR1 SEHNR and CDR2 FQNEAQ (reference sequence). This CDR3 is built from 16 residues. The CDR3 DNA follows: TGTGCCAGCAGCTACCTAACAGGTCGCACCTACAATGAGCAGTTCTTC. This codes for CASSYLTGRTYNEQFF.

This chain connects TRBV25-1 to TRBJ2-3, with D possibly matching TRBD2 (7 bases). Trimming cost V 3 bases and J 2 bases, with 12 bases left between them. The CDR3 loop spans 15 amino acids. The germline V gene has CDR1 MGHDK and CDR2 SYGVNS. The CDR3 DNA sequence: TGTGCCAGCAGTGACCCGCGGGGGCCCACAGATACGCAGTATTTT. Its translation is CASSDPRGPTDTQYF.

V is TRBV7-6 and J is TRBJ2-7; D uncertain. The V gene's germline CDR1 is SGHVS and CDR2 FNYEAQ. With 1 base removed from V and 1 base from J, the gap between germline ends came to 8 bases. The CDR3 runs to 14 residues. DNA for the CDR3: TGTGCCAGCAGCTTAGACGGGCTGTCCTACGAGCAGTACTTC. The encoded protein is CASSLDGLSYEQYF.

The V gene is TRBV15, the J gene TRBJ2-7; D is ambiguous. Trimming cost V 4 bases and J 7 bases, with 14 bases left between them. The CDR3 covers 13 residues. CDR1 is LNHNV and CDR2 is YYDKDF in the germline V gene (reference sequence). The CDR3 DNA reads TGTGCCACCAGCATTGGGTCAGTAGGAGAGCAGTACTTC. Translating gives CATSIGSVGEQYF.

The chain's CDR3 is CASTPEGRASQPQHF. The CDR3 bases are TGTGCCAGCACCCCGGAAGGGCGGGCAAGTCAGCCCCAGCATTTT. V is TRBV7-8 and J is TRBJ1-5; D not certain. There are 15 residues in the CDR3. V lost 7 bases and J lost 6, with 19 bases in between. Per the germline V gene, CDR1 is SGHVS and CDR2 is FQNEAQ. The full variable domain, rest sourced from reference TRBV7-8 and TRBJ1-5, is GAGVSQSPRYKVAKRGQDVALRCDPISGHVSLFWYQQALGQGPEFLTYFQNEAQLDKSGLPSDRFFAERPEGSVSTLKIQRTQQEDSAVYLCASTPEGRASQPQHFGDGTRLSIL.

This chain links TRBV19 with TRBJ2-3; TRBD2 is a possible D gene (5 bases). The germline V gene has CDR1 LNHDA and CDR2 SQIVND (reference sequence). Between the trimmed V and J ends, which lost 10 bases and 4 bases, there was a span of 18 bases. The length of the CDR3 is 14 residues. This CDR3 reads CATRRENGADTQYF. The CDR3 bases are TGTGCCACCCGCCGGGAAAATGGAGCAGATACGCAGTATTTT.

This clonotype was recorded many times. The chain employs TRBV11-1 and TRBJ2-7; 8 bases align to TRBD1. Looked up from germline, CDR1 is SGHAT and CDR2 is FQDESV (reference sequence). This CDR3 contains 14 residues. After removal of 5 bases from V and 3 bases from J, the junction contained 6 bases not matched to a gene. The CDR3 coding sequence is TGTGCCAGCAGCCCCTGGGACAGGAACTACGAGCAGTACTTC. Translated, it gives CASSPWDRNYEQYF.

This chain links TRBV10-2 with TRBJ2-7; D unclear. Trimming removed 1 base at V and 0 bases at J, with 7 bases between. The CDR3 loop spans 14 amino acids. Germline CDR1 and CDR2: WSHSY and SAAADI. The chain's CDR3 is CASSEYSSSYEQYF. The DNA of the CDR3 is TGCGCCAGCAGTGAGTACAGCAGCTCCTACGAGCAGTACTTC.

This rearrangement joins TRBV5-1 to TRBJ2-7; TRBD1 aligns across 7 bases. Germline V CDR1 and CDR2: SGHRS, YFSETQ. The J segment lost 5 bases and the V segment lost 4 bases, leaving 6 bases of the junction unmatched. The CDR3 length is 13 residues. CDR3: CASSPETGNEQYF. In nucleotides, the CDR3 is TGCGCCAGCAGCCCGGAGACAGGGAACGAGCAGTACTTC.

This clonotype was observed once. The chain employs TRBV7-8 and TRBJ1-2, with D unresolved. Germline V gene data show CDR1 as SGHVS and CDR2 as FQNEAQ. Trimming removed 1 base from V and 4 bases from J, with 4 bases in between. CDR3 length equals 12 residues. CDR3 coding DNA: TGTGCCAGCAGCTTAGAAGCCTATGGCTACACCTTC. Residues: CASSLEAYGYTF.

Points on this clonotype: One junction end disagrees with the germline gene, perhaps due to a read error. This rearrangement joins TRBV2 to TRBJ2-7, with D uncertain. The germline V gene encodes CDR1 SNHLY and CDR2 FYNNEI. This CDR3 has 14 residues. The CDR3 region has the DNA TGTGCAAGCAGTTACTCGGTGGAATTCTACGAGCAGTACTTC. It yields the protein CASSYSVEFYEQYF.

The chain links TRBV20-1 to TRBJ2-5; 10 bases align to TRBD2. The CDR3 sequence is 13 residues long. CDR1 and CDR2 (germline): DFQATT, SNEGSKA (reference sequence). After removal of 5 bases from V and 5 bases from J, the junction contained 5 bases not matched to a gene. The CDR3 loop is CSAFLAGEETQYF. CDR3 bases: TGCAGTGCTTTCCTAGCGGGGGAGGAGACCCAGTACTTC.

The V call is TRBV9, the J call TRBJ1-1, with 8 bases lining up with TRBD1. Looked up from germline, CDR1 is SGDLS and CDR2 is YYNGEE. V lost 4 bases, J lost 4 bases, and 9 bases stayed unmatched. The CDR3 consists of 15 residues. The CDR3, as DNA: TGTGCCAGCAGCCCGGACAGGGTGGGGGGCACTGAAGCTTTCTTT. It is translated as CASSPDRVGGTEAFF. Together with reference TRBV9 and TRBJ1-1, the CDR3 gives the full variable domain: DSGVTQTPKHLITATGQRVTLRCSPRSGDLSVYWYQQSLDQGLQFLIQYYNGEERAKGNILERFSAQQFPDLHSELNLSSLELGDSALYFCASSPDRVGGTEAFFGQGTRLTVV.

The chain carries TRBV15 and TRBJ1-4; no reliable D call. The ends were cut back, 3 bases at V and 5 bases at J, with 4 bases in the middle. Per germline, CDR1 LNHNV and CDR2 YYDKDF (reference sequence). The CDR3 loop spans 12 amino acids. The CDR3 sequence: CATSRGNEKLFF. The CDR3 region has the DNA TGTGCCACCAGCAGGGGGAATGAAAAACTGTTTTTT.

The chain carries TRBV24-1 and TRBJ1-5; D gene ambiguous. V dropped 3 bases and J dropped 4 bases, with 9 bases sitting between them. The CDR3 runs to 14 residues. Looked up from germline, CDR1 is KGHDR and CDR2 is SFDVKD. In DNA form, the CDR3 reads TGTGCCACCAGTGATCTTGATCCAAATCAGCCCCAGCATTTT. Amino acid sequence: CATSDLDPNQPQHF.

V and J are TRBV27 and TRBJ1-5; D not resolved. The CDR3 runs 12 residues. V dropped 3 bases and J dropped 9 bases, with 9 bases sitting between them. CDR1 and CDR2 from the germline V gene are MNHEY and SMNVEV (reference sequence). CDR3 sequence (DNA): TGTGCCAGCAGTTTCCCTTCCGGGCCCCAGCATTTT. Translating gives CASSFPSGPQHF.

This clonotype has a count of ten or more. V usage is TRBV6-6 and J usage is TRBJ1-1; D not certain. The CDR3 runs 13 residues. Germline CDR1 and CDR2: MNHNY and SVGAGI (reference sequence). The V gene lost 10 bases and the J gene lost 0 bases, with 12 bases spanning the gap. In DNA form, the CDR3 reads TGTGCCACCAACCGCGATATGAACACTGAAGCTTTCTTT. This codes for CATNRDMNTEAFF.

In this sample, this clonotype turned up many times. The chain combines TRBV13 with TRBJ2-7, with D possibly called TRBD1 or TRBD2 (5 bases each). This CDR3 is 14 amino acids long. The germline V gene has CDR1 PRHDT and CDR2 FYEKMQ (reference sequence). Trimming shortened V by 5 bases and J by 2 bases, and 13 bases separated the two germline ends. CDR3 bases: TGTGCCAGCAGCAGCCGGGGCCGGCCCTACGAGCAGTACTTC. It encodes CASSSRGRPYEQYF.

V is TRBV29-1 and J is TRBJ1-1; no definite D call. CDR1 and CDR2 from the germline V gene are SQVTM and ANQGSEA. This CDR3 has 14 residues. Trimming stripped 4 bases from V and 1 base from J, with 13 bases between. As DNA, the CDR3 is TGCAGCGTTGTAGGTTTGGTTTGGAACACTGAAGCTTTCTTT. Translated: CSVVGLVWNTEAFF.

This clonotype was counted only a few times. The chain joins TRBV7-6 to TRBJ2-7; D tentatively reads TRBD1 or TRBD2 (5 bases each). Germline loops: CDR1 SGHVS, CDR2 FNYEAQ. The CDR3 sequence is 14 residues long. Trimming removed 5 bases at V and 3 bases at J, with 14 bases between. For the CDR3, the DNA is TGTGCCAGCAGCCCCGGGGCAGGGAGCTACGAGCAGTACTTC. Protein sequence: CASSPGAGSYEQYF. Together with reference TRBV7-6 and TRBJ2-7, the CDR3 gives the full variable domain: GAGVSQSPRYKVTKRGQDVALRCDPISGHVSLYWYRQALGQGPEFLTYFNYEAQQDKSGLPNDRFSAERPEGSISTLTIQRTEQRDSAMYRCASSPGAGSYEQYFGPGTRLTVT.

The CDR3 bases are TGTGCCAGTAGTATCCCAGGGTTGCGCAATCAGCCCCAGCATTTT. Encoded protein: CASSIPGLRNQPQHF. The chain employs TRBV19 and TRBJ1-5, with a tentative D call TRBD1 (5 bases). CDR1 is LNHDA and CDR2 is SQIVND in the germline V gene (reference sequence). V shed 3 bases and J shed 2 bases, with 11 bases lying between them. The CDR3 is made up of 15 amino acids.

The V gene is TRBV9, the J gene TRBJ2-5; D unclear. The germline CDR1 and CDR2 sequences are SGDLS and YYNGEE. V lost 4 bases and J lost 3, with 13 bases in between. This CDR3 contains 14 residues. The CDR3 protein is CASSLLAVKETQYF. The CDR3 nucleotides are TGTGCCAGCAGCTTACTCGCAGTTAAAGAGACCCAGTACTTC. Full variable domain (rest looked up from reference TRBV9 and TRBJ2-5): DSGVTQTPKHLITATGQRVTLRCSPRSGDLSVYWYQQSLDQGLQFLIQYYNGEERAKGNILERFSAQQFPDLHSELNLSSLELGDSALYFCASSLLAVKETQYFGPGTRLLVL.

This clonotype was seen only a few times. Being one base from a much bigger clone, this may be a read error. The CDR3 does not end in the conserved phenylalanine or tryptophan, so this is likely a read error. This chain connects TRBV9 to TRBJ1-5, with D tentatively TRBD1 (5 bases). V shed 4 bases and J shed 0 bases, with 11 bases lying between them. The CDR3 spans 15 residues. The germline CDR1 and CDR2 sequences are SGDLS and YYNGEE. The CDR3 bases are TGTGCCAGCAGCCCCCAGGGTTCTAGCAATCAGCCCCAGCATCTT. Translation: CASSPQGSSNQPQHL.

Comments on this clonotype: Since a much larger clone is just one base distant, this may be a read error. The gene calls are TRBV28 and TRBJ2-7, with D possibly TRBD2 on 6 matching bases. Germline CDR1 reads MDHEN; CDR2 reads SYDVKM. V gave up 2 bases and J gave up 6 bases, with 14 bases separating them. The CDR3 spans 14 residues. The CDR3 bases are TGTGCCAGCAGTTTAGGGGCGGGAAACTGCGAGCAGTACTTC. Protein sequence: CASSLGAGNCEQYF.

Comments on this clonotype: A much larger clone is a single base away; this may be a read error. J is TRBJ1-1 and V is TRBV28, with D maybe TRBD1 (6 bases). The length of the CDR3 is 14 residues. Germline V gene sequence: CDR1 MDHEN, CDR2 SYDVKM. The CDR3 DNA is TGTGCCAGCAGTTTACGGACAGAGAGCCCTGAAACTTTCTTT. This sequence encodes CASSLRTESPETFF.